The T cell receptor (beta chain) described here comes from a study of blood T cell repertoires in COVID-19. Study-wide background: Samples came from the United States, Italy and Spain, spanning acute and convalescent COVID-19. T cells, B-cell-depleted T cells, or PBMCs provided the cDNA or gDNA that served as material.

This clone has a handful of counts. Trimming shortened V by 1 base and J by 7 bases, and 8 bases separated the two germline ends. The CDR3 consists of 13 residues. Per germline, CDR1 MNHEY and CDR2 SVGAGI. The authors' processing: Estimates of nucleated cell counts were drawn from the amplification of reference gene primers. Libraries were prepared by immunoSEQ multiplex PCR; TCRdb keeps only in-frame clonotypes and omits some of them. V and J calls plus clone size are reproduced from that table; the DNA served to infer D and trimming. The table lists tens of thousands of clones, about 89% of them singletons.

The sample comprised peripheral blood. The receptor's source is a human donor in a cohort sampled during active COVID-19. V gene TRBV6-5 combines with J gene TRBJ1-5; D remains unclear. The CDR3 here is CASSYYLIQPQHF. The CDR3 region has the DNA TGTGCCAGCAGTTACTACCTAATCCAGCCCCAGCATTTT.